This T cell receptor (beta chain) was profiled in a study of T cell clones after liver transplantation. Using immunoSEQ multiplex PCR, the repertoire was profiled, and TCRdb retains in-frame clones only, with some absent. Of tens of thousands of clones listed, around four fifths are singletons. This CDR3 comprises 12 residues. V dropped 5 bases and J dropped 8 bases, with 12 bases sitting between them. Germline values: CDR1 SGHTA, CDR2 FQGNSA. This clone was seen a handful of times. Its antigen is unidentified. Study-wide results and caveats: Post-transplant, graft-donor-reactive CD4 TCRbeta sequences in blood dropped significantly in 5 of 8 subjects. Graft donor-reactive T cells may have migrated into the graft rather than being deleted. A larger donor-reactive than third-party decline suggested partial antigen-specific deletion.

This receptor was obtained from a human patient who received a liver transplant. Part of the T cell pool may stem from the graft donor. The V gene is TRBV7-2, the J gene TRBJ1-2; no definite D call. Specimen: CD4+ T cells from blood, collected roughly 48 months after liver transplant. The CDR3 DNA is TGTGCCAGCAGCCCCCCCGGGGAGGGCTACACCTTC. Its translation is CASSPPGEGYTF.